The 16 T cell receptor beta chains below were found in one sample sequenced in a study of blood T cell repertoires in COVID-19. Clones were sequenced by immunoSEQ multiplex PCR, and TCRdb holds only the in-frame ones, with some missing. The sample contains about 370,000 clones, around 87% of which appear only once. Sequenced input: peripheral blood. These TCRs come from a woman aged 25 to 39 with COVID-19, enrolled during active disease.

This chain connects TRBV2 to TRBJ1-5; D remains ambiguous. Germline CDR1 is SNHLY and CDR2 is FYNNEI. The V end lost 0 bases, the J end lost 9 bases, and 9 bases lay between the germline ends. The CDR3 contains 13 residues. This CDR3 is CASSEARMPPQHF. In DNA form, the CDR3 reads TGTGCCAGCAGTGAAGCTAGAATGCCGCCCCAGCATTTT.

The CDR3 DNA reads as TGCGCCAGCAGCTCGACAGGGGTGACTAATGAAAAACTGTTTTTT. This codes for CASSSTGVTNEKLFF. The J gene is TRBJ1-4, the V gene TRBV5-1; 8 positions match TRBD1. Germline-derived CDR1 and CDR2 are SGHRS and YFSETQ. The CDR3 has 15 residues. V was clipped by 3 bases and J by 2 bases; unmatched bases: 3.

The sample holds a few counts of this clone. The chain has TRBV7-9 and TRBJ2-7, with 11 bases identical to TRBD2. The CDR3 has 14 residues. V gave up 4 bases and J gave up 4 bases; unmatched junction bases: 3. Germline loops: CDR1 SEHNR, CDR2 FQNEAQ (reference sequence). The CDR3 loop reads CASSSGLAEYEQYF. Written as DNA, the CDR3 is TGTGCCAGCAGCTCGGGACTAGCGGAGTACGAGCAGTACTTC.

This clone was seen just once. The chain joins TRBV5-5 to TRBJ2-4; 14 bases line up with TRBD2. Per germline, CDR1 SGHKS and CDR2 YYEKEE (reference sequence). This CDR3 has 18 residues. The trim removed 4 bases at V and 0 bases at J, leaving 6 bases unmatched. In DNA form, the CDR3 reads TGTGCCAGCAGCCTAGGACTAGCGGGAGGACGAGCCAAAAACATTCAGTACTTC. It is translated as CASSLGLAGGRAKNIQYF.

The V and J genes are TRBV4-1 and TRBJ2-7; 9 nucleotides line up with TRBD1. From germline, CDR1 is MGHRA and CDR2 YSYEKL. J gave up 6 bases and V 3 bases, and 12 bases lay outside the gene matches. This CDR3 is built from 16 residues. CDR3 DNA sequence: TGCGCCAGCAGCCATATTCCCGGGACAGGGCTAGGCGAGCAGTACTTC. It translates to CASSHIPGTGLGEQYF.

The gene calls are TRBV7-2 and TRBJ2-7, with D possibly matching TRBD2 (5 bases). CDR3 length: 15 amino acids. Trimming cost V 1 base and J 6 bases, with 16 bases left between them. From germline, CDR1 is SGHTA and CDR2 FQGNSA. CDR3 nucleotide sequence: TGTGCCAGCAGCTTAGGACCCTACGAACGGGGCGAGCAGTACTTC. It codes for CASSLGPYERGEQYF.

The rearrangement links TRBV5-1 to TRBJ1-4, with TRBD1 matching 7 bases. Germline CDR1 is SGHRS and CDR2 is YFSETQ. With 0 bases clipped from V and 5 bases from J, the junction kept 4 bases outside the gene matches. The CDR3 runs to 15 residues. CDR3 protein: CASSLGGQRNEKLFF. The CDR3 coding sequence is TGCGCCAGCAGCTTGGGGGGACAGAGAAATGAAAAACTGTTTTTT.

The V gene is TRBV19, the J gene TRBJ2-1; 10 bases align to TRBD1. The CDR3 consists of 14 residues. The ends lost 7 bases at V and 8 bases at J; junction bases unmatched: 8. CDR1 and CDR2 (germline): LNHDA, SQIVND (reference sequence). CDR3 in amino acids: CASNPGQGYDEQFF. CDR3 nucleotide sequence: TGTGCCAGTAATCCGGGACAGGGGTACGATGAGCAGTTCTTC.

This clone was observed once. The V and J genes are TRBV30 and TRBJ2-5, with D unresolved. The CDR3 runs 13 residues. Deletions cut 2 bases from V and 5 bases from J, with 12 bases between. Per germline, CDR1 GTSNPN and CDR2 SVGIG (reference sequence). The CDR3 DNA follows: TGTGCCTGGAGTCCACGGTTGTGGGAGACCCAGTACTTC. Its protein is CAWSPRLWETQYF.

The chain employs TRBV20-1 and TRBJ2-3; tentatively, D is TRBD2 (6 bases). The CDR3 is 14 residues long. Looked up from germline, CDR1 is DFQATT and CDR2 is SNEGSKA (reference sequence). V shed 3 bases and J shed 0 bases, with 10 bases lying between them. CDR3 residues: CSASGGTSTDTQYF. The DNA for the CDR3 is TGCAGTGCTAGTGGCGGGACTAGCACAGATACGCAGTATTTT.

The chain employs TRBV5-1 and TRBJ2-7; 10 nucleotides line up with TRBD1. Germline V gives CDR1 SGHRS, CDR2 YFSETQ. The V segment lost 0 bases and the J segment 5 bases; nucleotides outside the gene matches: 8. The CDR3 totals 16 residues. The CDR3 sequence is CASSLGGGQGSHEQYF. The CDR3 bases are TGCGCCAGCAGCTTGGGAGGGGGACAGGGGTCCCACGAGCAGTACTTC.

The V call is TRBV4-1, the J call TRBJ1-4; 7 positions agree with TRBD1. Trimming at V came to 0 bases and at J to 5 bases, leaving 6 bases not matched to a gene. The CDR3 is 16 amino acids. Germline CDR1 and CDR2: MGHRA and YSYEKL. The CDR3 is CASSQDGRGENEKLFF. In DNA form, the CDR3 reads TGCGCCAGCAGCCAAGATGGCAGGGGGGAGAATGAAAAACTGTTTTTT.

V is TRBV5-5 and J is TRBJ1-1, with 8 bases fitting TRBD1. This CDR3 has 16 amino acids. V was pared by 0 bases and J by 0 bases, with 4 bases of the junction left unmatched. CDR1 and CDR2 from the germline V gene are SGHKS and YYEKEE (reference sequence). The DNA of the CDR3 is TGTGCCAGCAGCTTGGGGACAGGGTTCATGAACACTGAAGCTTTCTTT. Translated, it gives CASSLGTGFMNTEAFF.

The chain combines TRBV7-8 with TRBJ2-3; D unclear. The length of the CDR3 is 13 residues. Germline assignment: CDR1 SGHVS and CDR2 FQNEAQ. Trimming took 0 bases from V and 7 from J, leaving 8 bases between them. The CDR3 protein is CASSLAQVHTQYF. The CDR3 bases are TGTGCCAGCAGCTTAGCGCAGGTACATACGCAGTATTTT.

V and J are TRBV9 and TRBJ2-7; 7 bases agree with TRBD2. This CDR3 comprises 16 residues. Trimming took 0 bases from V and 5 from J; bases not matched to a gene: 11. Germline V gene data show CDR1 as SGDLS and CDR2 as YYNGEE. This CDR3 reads CASSVVAGAPGDEQYF. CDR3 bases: TGTGCCAGCAGCGTAGTGGCGGGAGCTCCGGGAGACGAGCAGTACTTC.

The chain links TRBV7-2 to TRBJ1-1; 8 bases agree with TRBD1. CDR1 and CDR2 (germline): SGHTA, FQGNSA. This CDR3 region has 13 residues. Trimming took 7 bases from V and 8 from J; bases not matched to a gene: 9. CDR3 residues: CASTLRGPREAFF. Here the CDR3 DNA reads TGTGCCAGCACCCTCAGGGGGCCGAGGGAAGCTTTCTTT.